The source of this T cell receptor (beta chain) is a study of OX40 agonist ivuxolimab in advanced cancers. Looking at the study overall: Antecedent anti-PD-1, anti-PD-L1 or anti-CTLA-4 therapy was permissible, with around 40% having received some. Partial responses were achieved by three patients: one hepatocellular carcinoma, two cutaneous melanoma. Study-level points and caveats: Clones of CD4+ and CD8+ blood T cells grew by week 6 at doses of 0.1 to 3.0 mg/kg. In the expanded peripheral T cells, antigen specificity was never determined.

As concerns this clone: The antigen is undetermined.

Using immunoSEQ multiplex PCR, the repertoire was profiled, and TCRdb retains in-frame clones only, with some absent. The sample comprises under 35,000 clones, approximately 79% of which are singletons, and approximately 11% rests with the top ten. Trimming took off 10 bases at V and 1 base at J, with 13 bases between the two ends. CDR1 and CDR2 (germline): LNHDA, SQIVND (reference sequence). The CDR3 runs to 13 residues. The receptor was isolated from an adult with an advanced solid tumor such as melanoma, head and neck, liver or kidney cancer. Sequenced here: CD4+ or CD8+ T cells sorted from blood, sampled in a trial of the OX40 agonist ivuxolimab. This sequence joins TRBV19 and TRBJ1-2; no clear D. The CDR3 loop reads CATTGQLNYGYTF. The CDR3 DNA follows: TGTGCCACCACCGGGCAGCTTAACTATGGCTACACCTTC.